The clone carrying this TCR beta chain came up many times. The antigen remains undetermined. Barcoded TCR alpha and TCR beta cDNA libraries with UMIs came from 5'RACE using constant-segment primers. MiXCR was run by TCRdb on the 5' RACE reads, yielding one entry per CDR3 protein. The sample has 200,000 to 250,000 distinct CDR3 sequences; around 9.5% are singletons. This record belongs to a study of T-cell memory formation after mild COVID-19. Study-level background: TCR clustering was largely donor specific. Study-wide points: Clones shrinking from day 15 to 85 showed even CD4/CD8 mixes; later expanders tilted CD4+. CM and EM subsets held most contracting CD4+ clones; EMRA held CD8+ ones.

Trimming stripped 1 base from V and 6 bases from J, with 9 bases between. CDR1 and CDR2 (germline): SGHTA, FQGNSA. There are 14 residues in the CDR3. This clonotype was obtained from a man aged 18 to 30 who had mild COVID-19 (a few samples of this study predate the infection). Cell type and time point are not known. This chain links TRBV7-2 with TRBJ2-2; D uncertain. Sequencing was performed on PBMCs or a T cell subset sorted from them (not recorded which). This CDR3 is CASSLVGWSGELFF. In DNA, the CDR3 is TGTGCCAGCAGCTTAGTGGGATGGTCCGGGGAGCTGTTTTTT. The whole variable domain, filled in from reference TRBV7-2 and TRBJ2-2, reads GAGVSQSPSNKVTEKGKDVELRCDPISGHTALYWYRQSLGQGLEFLIYFQGNSAPDKSGLPSDRFSAERTGGSVSTLTIQRTQQEDSAVYLCASSLVGWSGELFFGEGSRLTVL.